This T cell receptor (beta chain) was identified during a study of T cells expressing NK-cell markers. Study-level background: Sorted CD3+CD56+NKG2C+, CD3+CD56+NKG2C- and CD3+CD56-NKG2C+ T-cell subsets were beta-chain profiled. Seven sequenced donors out of eight were HCMV-seropositive, one seronegative.

The CDR3 spans 17 residues. Germline assignment: CDR1 LGHNA and CDR2 YNFKEQ. Of note for this clonotype: Its specificity is unknown.

Study-wide results and caveats: The CD3+CD56-NKG2C+ fraction of several donors was likewise dominated by these clonotypes.

TCRdb reanalyzed the 5' RACE reads and collapses them to one entry per CDR3 protein, without DNA. In all, the sample yields 130,000 to 150,000 distinct CDR3 sequences. Material: blood T cells: a sorted CD56 or NKG2C T cell subset, CD4+ or CD8+ T cells, or bulk PBMC T cells (not recorded which). The receptor was isolated from a man between 18 and 35 years old in good health. The V and J genes are TRBV4-2 and TRBJ2-2; TCRdb proposes TRBD1, but this gene call is untestable without DNA. This chain's CDR3 is CASSQDPTGVDTGELFF.